The 30 T cell receptor beta chains reported below all come from one sample, sequenced in a study of T-cell memory formation after mild COVID-19. A single record per CDR3 protein comes from TCRdb applying MiXCR to the 5' RACE reads. The table has 300,000 to 350,000 distinct CDR3 sequences, approximately 19% seen once; the top ten hold 21%. Sequenced input: PBMCs or a T cell subset sorted from them (not recorded which). All receptors come from a man between 18 and 35 years old who had mild COVID-19 (a few samples of this study predate the infection). Cell type and time point are not known.

Only a few counts were recorded for this clonotype. The V gene is TRBV5-1, the J gene TRBJ2-3; TRBD1 aligns across 7 bases. The V and J ends lost 6 bases and 1 base, in that order; junction bases with no gene match: 8. CDR1 and CDR2 (germline): SGHRS, YFSETQ. The CDR3 loop spans 15 amino acids. CDR3 sequence: CASTYRDRRTDTQYF. CDR3 nucleotides: TGCGCCAGCACTTACCGGGACAGACGCACAGATACGCAGTATTTT.

J is TRBJ1-2 and V is TRBV6-5; no clear D. In germline, CDR1 is MNHEY, CDR2 SVGAGI. V shed 5 bases and J shed 6 bases, with 13 bases lying between them. The CDR3 runs 13 residues. The CDR3: CASSQASLDGYTF. CDR3 sequence (DNA): TGTGCCAGCAGTCAAGCCAGCCTTGATGGCTACACCTTC.

This chain uses TRBV30 with TRBJ1-1; D perhaps matches TRBD1 (5 bases). Germline CDR1 reads GTSNPN; CDR2 reads SVGIG (reference sequence). CDR3 length: 12 amino acids. Trimming stripped 3 bases from V and 5 bases from J, with 10 bases between. The DNA of the CDR3 is TGTGCCTGGAGGGGACCGACTACTGAAGCTTTCTTT. Amino acid sequence: CAWRGPTTEAFF.

This clonotype turned up a few times. The V and J genes are TRBV5-1 and TRBJ2-2; D might be TRBD2 (6 bases). V lost 0 bases and J lost 6, with 12 bases in between. The CDR3 totals 15 residues. The germline V gene has CDR1 SGHRS and CDR2 YFSETQ. CDR3: CASSLANPGAGELFF. DNA for the CDR3: TGCGCCAGCAGCTTGGCCAATCCGGGGGCCGGGGAGCTGTTTTTT.

The sample holds a few counts of this clonotype. The chain couples TRBV4-2 to TRBJ2-5, with 7 bases lining up with TRBD2. Unmatched junction bases numbered 7, after V lost 1 base and J lost 5 bases. This CDR3 has 15 residues. Per the germline V gene, CDR1 is LGHNA and CDR2 is YNFKEQ. CDR3 residues: CASSQGAGTGETQYF. For the CDR3, the DNA is TGTGCCAGCAGCCAAGGAGCGGGGACGGGCGAGACCCAGTACTTC.

This CDR3 is CASSTRSYEQYV. The CDR3 DNA reads as TGTGCCAGCAGTACCCGCTCCTACGAGCAGTACGTC. The chain links TRBV6-2 or TRBV6-3 to TRBJ2-7; D gene uncertain. The CDR3 is made up of 12 amino acids. The V end was cut by 5 bases, the J end by 0 bases, with 5 bases between. Germline lookup yields CDR1 MNHEY and CDR2 SVGEGT.

The chain is built from TRBV5-5 and TRBJ2-7; TRBD2 agrees at 10 bases. Germline V gene lookup returns CDR1 SGHKS and CDR2 YYEKEE (reference sequence). The CDR3 runs 17 residues. V trimming: 4 bases; J trimming: 0 bases; junction bases outside the gene matches: 10. The CDR3 coding sequence is TGTGCCAGCAGCAGGACCGGTCTAGCGGGGGCCTCCTACGAGCAGTACGTC. It codes for CASSRTGLAGASYEQYV.

V usage is TRBV5-1 and J usage is TRBJ2-3; no reliable D call. The V gene's germline CDR1 is SGHRS and CDR2 YFSETQ. The CDR3 has 13 residues. V was shortened by 2 bases and J by 6 bases, with 10 bases between the two germline ends. The CDR3 nucleotides are TGCGCCAGCAGCTTTGGTACTGGCGATACGCAGTATTTT. This encodes CASSFGTGDTQYF.

This clonotype was counted between two and nine times. V usage is TRBV7-3 and J usage is TRBJ1-1; no clear D. The germline V and J ends were trimmed by 5 bases and 0 bases, with 7 bases remaining between them. The CDR3 sequence is 13 residues long. From germline, CDR1 is SGHTA and CDR2 FQGTGA. The CDR3 loop is CASSASLNTEAFF. CDR3 DNA sequence: TGTGCCAGCAGCGCCAGCCTGAACACTGAAGCTTTCTTT.

This clonotype occurred once. The chain is built from TRBV10-3 and TRBJ2-7; D might be TRBD1 or TRBD2, each matching 5 bases. This CDR3 comprises 16 residues. The germline V gene encodes CDR1 ENHRY and CDR2 SYGVKD. V lost 0 bases and J 5 bases, leaving 17 bases between the germline ends. CDR3 residues: CAISESLQVEVDEQYF. In nucleotides, the CDR3 is TGTGCCATCAGTGAGTCCCTACAGGTGGAGGTCGACGAGCAGTACTTC.

This clonotype turned up a few times. The rearrangement uses TRBV7-2 and TRBJ1-2; the match to TRBD1 covers 10 bases. With 5 bases clipped from V and 8 bases from J, the junction kept 14 bases outside the gene matches. Germline CDR1 is SGHTA and CDR2 is FQGNSA. The CDR3 is 16 amino acids. The CDR3 region is CASSRDRGGWAIGYTF. Here the CDR3 DNA reads TGTGCCAGCAGCCGGGACAGGGGCGGTTGGGCTATCGGCTACACCTTC.

The rearrangement uses TRBV11-2 and TRBJ2-2, with TRBD2 matching over 11 bases. Germline V lookup: CDR1 SGHAT, CDR2 FQNNGV. The V and J ends lost 1 base and 1 base, in that order; junction bases with no gene match: 5. The CDR3 has 18 residues. The CDR3 is CASSLVAGGFENTGELFF. The CDR3 DNA reads as TGTGCCAGCAGCTTAGTAGCGGGGGGGTTCGAGAACACCGGGGAGCTGTTTTTT. The whole variable domain, filled in from reference TRBV11-2 and TRBJ2-2, reads EAGVAQSPRYKIIEKRQSVAFWCNPISGHATLYWYQQILGQGPKLLIQFQNNGVVDDSQLPKDRFSAERLKGVDSTLKIQPAKLEDSAVYLCASSLVAGGFENTGELFFGEGSRLTVL.

J is TRBJ1-1 and V is TRBV12-3 or TRBV12-4; 7 nucleotides line up with TRBD1. The CDR3 sequence is 12 residues long. Trimming removed 6 bases from V and 10 bases from J; junction bases left unmatched: 8. The CDR3 DNA follows: TGTGCCAGCAGGTACTCACAGGGGACAGCTTTCTTT. Translation gives CASRYSQGTAFF.

This clonotype was observed a handful of times. The chain carries TRBV18 and TRBJ1-1; D possibly corresponds to TRBD1 (6 bases). CDR1 is KGHSH and CDR2 is LQKENI in the germline V gene. The CDR3 extends over 14 amino acids. V was clipped by 3 bases and J by 5 bases, with 13 bases between them. CDR3 nucleotides: TGTGCCAGCTCACCGCGAGGGGGGGCGACTGAAGCTTTCTTT. It is translated as CASSPRGGATEAFF.

This clonotype was recorded a few times. V gene TRBV6-6 combines with J gene TRBJ2-3, with D perhaps assigned TRBD1 or TRBD2 (6 bases each). The germline V and J ends were trimmed by 0 bases and 0 bases, with 13 bases remaining between them. Germline CDR1 is MNHNY and CDR2 is SVGAGI (reference sequence). The CDR3 covers 17 residues. The CDR3 nucleotides are TGTGCCAGCAGTTACTCTCCGGGGGCCTTAAGCACAGATACGCAGTATTTT. This codes for CASSYSPGALSTDTQYF.

The V and J genes are TRBV6-5 and TRBJ2-3; D is unclear. The CDR3 is 14 amino acids. Germline-derived CDR1 and CDR2 are MNHEY and SVGAGI. Deletions cut 0 bases from V and 6 bases from J, with 10 bases between. CDR3 nucleotide sequence: TGTGCCAGCAGTTACTCGAAGGGTACGGATACGCAGTATTTT. Translation gives CASSYSKGTDTQYF.

This clonotype was seen a few times. This rearrangement joins TRBV5-1 to TRBJ2-1; TRBD1 is a possible D gene (6 bases). The CDR3 runs to 16 residues. V lost 3 bases and J lost 2, with 15 bases in between. Looked up from germline, CDR1 is SGHRS and CDR2 is YFSETQ. The CDR3 spells CASSSRGGGPYNEQFF. DNA for the CDR3: TGCGCCAGCAGCTCGCGAGGGGGTGGGCCCTACAATGAGCAGTTCTTC.

This clonotype was seen a few times. CDR3 region: CAWGRDRGGYGYTF. The CDR3 coding sequence is TGTGCCTGGGGCCGGGACAGGGGAGGTTATGGCTACACCTTC. The chain joins TRBV30 to TRBJ1-2, with 10 bases identical to TRBD1. The CDR3 spans 14 residues. After removal of 5 bases from V and 5 bases from J, the junction contained 8 bases not matched to a gene. Germline V gene sequence: CDR1 GTSNPN, CDR2 SVGIG (reference sequence). The full variable domain, rest sourced from reference TRBV30 and TRBJ1-2, is SQTIHQWPATLVQPVGSPLSLECTVEGTSNPNLYWYRQAAGRGLQLLFYSVGIGQISSEVPQNLSASRPQDRQFILSSKKLLLSDSGFYLCAWGRDRGGYGYTFGSGTRLTVV.

There are a few counts of this clonotype. V usage is TRBV10-3 and J usage is TRBJ1-1, with D tentatively TRBD1 (5 bases). Germline loops: CDR1 ENHRY, CDR2 SYGVKD. With 4 bases removed from V and 1 base from J, the gap between germline ends came to 7 bases. The CDR3 is 13 amino acids. In DNA, the CDR3 is TGTGCCATCAGTGGAACAGGGAACACTGAAGCTTTCTTT. Translating gives CAISGTGNTEAFF.

Many counts were recorded for this clonotype. The J gene is TRBJ2-5, the V gene TRBV7-9; the match to TRBD2 covers 7 bases. The CDR3 contains 14 residues. With V trimmed by 3 bases and J by 2 bases, 3 bases remained unmatched. Germline V gene data show CDR1 as SEHNR and CDR2 as FQNEAQ (reference sequence). The CDR3 DNA reads TGTGCCAGCAGCTTCGGCGGGGGACAAGAGACCCAGTACTTC. This codes for CASSFGGGQETQYF.

The chain employs TRBV6-5 and TRBJ1-5, with unresolved D. This CDR3 comprises 12 residues. The V and J ends lost 8 bases and 4 bases respectively, with 9 bases between them. Germline CDR1 is MNHEY and CDR2 is SVGAGI. CDR3 residues: CASGTLNQPQHF. DNA for the CDR3: TGTGCCAGCGGAACTTTGAATCAGCCCCAGCATTTT.

The sample holds a few counts of this clonotype. This chain uses TRBV7-2 with TRBJ2-5, with TRBD1 identical over 7 bases. Germline CDR1 is SGHTA and CDR2 is FQGNSA. With V trimmed by 4 bases and J by 5 bases, 7 bases remained unmatched. The CDR3 totals 14 residues. The CDR3 spells CASSSTGSPETQYF. CDR3 DNA sequence: TGTGCCAGCAGCTCGACAGGGTCCCCTGAGACCCAGTACTTC.

This clonotype appeared a few times. CDR3 sequence reads: CASSLAPGSYSPLHF. Written as DNA, the CDR3 is TGTGCCAGCAGCTTAGCGCCAGGCAGCTACTCACCCCTCCACTTT. This chain joins TRBV7-2 and TRBJ1-6; D gene uncertain. Germline values: CDR1 SGHTA, CDR2 FQGNSA. The CDR3 contains 15 residues. Trimming removed 0 bases from V and 10 bases from J, with 13 bases in between.

The chain recombines TRBV5-1 with TRBJ2-3; the D gene is possibly TRBD1 (7 bases). The CDR3 consists of 15 residues. The V end was cut by 4 bases, the J end by 4 bases, with 16 bases between. The V gene's germline CDR1 is SGHRS and CDR2 YFSETQ. The CDR3 region is CASSISGGPSDTQYF. The CDR3 DNA is TGCGCCAGCAGCATCTCAGGGGGGCCGTCAGATACGCAGTATTTT.

There are a few counts of this clonotype. The V gene is TRBV20-1, the J gene TRBJ2-7; no reliable D call. The V and J ends lost 3 bases and 2 bases respectively, with 17 bases between them. CDR3 size: 15 residues. Germline values: CDR1 DFQATT, CDR2 SNEGSKA (reference sequence). The CDR3 sequence: CSASPQALGTYEQYF. CDR3 sequence (DNA): TGCAGTGCTAGCCCCCAGGCCCTGGGGACCTACGAGCAGTACTTC.

This CDR3 is CASSFLRDTDYEQYF. Here the CDR3 DNA reads TGTGCCAGCAGTTTCTTACGGGACACCGACTACGAGCAGTACTTC. The genes are TRBV28 and TRBJ2-7; tentatively, D is TRBD1 (6 bases). The V gene's germline CDR1 is MDHEN and CDR2 SYDVKM. The CDR3 sequence is 15 residues long. V lost 3 bases to trimming and J lost 3 bases, with 15 bases between them.

The chain employs TRBV7-8 and TRBJ1-5, with 9 bases matching TRBD1. V was clipped by 1 base and J by 3 bases; unmatched bases: 1. CDR1 SGHVS and CDR2 FQNEAQ come from the germline V gene. CDR3 length equals 15 residues. CDR3 loop: CASSLDRGLNQPQHF. In DNA, the CDR3 is TGTGCCAGCAGCTTAGACAGGGGGCTCAATCAGCCCCAGCATTTT.

The chain is built from TRBV7-3 and TRBJ2-5; D is perhaps TRBD1 (6 bases). V lost 4 bases to trimming and J lost 7 bases, with 13 bases between them. The CDR3 is 13 amino acids. Germline-derived CDR1 and CDR2 are SGHTA and FQGTGA. CDR3 in amino acids: CASSSRRGRTQYF. The CDR3 DNA reads as TGTGCCAGCAGCTCGCGCAGGGGTAGGACCCAGTACTTC.

In DNA, the CDR3 is TGCGCCAGCAGCTCCGCCCTCGGCTACGAGCAGTACTTC. Protein: CASSSALGYEQYF. This chain uses TRBV5-1 with TRBJ2-7; D not resolved. CDR1 is SGHRS, CDR2 YFSETQ, per germline. The length of the CDR3 is 13 residues. V was trimmed by 3 bases and J by 3 bases, leaving 10 bases between them.

This clonotype was seen a few times. In DNA form, the CDR3 reads TGTGCCAGCAGCTTAGGAAGTCCCAATCAGCCCCAGCATTTT. Protein sequence: CASSLGSPNQPQHF. The gene calls are TRBV7-2 and TRBJ1-5; D not certain. Trimming left V 1 base short and J 3 bases short, with 7 bases between. This CDR3 has 14 residues. CDR1 is SGHTA, CDR2 FQGNSA, per germline. Based on the CDR3 plus reference TRBV7-2 and TRBJ1-5, the full variable domain is GAGVSQSPSNKVTEKGKDVELRCDPISGHTALYWYRQSLGQGLEFLIYFQGNSAPDKSGLPSDRFSAERTGGSVSTLTIQRTQQEDSAVYLCASSLGSPNQPQHFGDGTRLSIL.